This TCR beta chain was documented in a study of blood T cell repertoires in COVID-19. The repertoire was sequenced with immunoSEQ multiplex PCR; TCRdb's copy has only in-frame clones and lacks some. In the table there are 350,000 or so clones, 80% to 90% of which are singletons. The CDR3 is made up of 17 amino acids. V was cut by 1 base and J by 1 base, with 14 bases left in between. The V gene's germline CDR1 is LNHNV and CDR2 YYDKDF (reference sequence). Material for sequencing was PBMCs or T cells enriched from blood (not recorded which). The clonotype was recovered from a middle-aged woman with acute COVID-19. The chain carries TRBV15 and TRBJ1-3; the D gene is possibly TRBD1 (5 bases). The CDR3 here is CATSRVVGGRSGNTIYF. DNA for the CDR3: TGTGCCACCAGCAGAGTGGTCGGGGGGAGATCTGGAAACACCATATATTTT.